The entry that follows covers one TCR beta chain sequence. The antigen remains unidentified. These data originate in a study of CD8 T cells in Susac syndrome. The germline gives CDR1 MDHEN, CDR2 SYDVKM. CDR3 length: 17 amino acids. J gave up 3 bases and V 8 bases, and 19 bases lay outside the gene matches. General study findings and limits: The relatively small number of individuals in the TCR sequencing and HLA analysis was acknowledged by the study.

TCR beta sequences were obtained from blood CD8+ and CD4+ T cells. cDNA came from around 0.5 to 1 ug RNA primed by random hexamers. TCRdb passed the immunoSEQ multiplex PCR reads through MiXCR, listing each CDR3 protein once. Of about 120,000 distinct CDR3 sequences in the sample, about nine tenths were seen once. The chain links TRBV28 to TRBJ2-7, with 7 positions matching TRBD2. Sequenced input: CD8+ T cells from PBMCs. The sequence came from a human donor in good health. CDR3 in DNA: TGTGCCAGCCAGGGAAGACCCGGCGGGGGTCAGTACTACGAGCAGTACTTC. Its protein is CASQGRPGGGQYYEQYF.